One sample yielded the 19 T cell receptor beta chains listed below, sequenced in a study of cytomegalovirus exposure and HLA in healthy donors. Researchers ran the PCR with 60 Vbeta and 13 Jbeta primers. Sequenced by immunoSEQ multiplex PCR; TCRdb stores in-frame clones only, minus some. The sample includes 130,000 or so clones, roughly 86% seen only once; the top ten take more than 2.5%. The sequencing input was PBMCs. These TCRs come from a man aged 18 to 29 in good health and CMV-seropositive.

The V and J genes are TRBV5-6 and TRBJ2-3, with 13 bases that match TRBD2. The CDR3 extends over 16 amino acids. In germline, CDR1 is SGHDT, CDR2 YYEEEE. V shed 4 bases, J shed 6 bases, and the junction held 8 bases outside the gene matches. The DNA for the CDR3 is TGTGCCAGCAGCACCGGGACTAGCGGGATAAGGGATACGCAGTATTTT. Its protein product is CASSTGTSGIRDTQYF.

The chain joins TRBV15 to TRBJ2-2; 8 positions match TRBD1. The CDR3 runs to 15 residues. The ends lost 2 bases at V and 6 bases at J; junction bases unmatched: 5. CDR1 LNHNV and CDR2 YYDKDF come from the germline V gene (reference sequence). The DNA for the CDR3 is TGTGCCACCAGCAGACCGACAGGGGCACCCGGGGAGCTGTTTTTT. It codes for CATSRPTGAPGELFF.

The chain couples TRBV23-1 to TRBJ2-2; D gene unclear. TRBV23-1 is marked as an open reading frame, function uncertain. The CDR3 covers 14 residues. The V end lost 8 bases, the J end lost 3 bases, and 13 bases lay between the germline ends. The DNA of the CDR3 is TGCGCCAGCGGTCCAGGTAAGGACACCGGGGAGCTGTTTTTT. Translation: CASGPGKDTGELFF.

The table lists this clone with a few counts. A read error may produce the germline difference seen at one junction end. V usage is TRBV7-9 and J usage is TRBJ2-1, with D perhaps TRBD2 (6 bases). The germline V gene has CDR1 SEHNR and CDR2 FQNEAQ (reference sequence). CDR3 length equals 15 residues. The CDR3, as DNA: TGTTCCAGCAGCCGTCAGGGACTCCCCCCCCTTGAGCAGTTCTTC. Amino acids: CSSSRQGLPPLEQFF.

This chain connects TRBV29-1 to TRBJ1-2; D gene uncertain. Trimming left V 3 bases short and J 7 bases short, with 9 bases between. This CDR3 is 11 amino acids long. Germline V gene data show CDR1 as SQVTM and CDR2 as ANQGSEA. The CDR3 reads CSVDGGRGYTF. CDR3 nucleotides: TGCAGCGTTGACGGAGGACGTGGCTACACCTTC.

The chain has TRBV7-2 and TRBJ2-7; D might be TRBD2 (5 bases). The germline V gene has CDR1 SGHTA and CDR2 FQGNSA. The germline V and J ends were trimmed by 3 bases and 5 bases, with 23 bases remaining between them. The CDR3 is 17 amino acids. In DNA form, the CDR3 reads TGTGCCAGCAGCTTGTCTGGCTGGATGGGGAGTGGAAACGAGCAGTACTTC. Encoded protein: CASSLSGWMGSGNEQYF.

A single count supports this clone. The chain employs TRBV19 and TRBJ1-1; unclear D gene. V dropped 1 base and J dropped 7 bases, with 10 bases sitting between them. From germline, CDR1 is LNHDA and CDR2 SQIVND (reference sequence). The CDR3 spans 13 residues. The CDR3 DNA sequence: TGTGCCAGTAGTATAGTAGAACGTAATGAAGCTTTCTTT. Translation: CASSIVERNEAFF.

The V call is TRBV4-2, the J call TRBJ1-2; a weak D match, TRBD1 (5 bases). Per the germline V gene, CDR1 is LGHNA and CDR2 is YNFKEQ. The CDR3 covers 14 residues. Trimming took off 6 bases at V and 2 bases at J, with 13 bases between the two ends. CDR3 loop: CASSPPRGNYGYTF. DNA of the CDR3: TGTGCCAGCAGTCCTCCGCGGGGGAACTATGGCTACACCTTC.

The chain links TRBV6-5 to TRBJ1-1; 8 positions agree with TRBD1. The CDR3 has 13 amino acids. Germline assignment: CDR1 MNHEY and CDR2 SVGAGI. The junction had 3 bases not matched to a gene; V was cut back by 4 bases and J by 5 bases. The CDR3 sequence is CASSSTGATEAFF. CDR3 in DNA: TGTGCCAGCAGTTCGACAGGGGCAACTGAAGCTTTCTTT.

CDR3 in amino acids: CASSFTGLNTQYF. The CDR3 nucleotides are TGTGCCAGCAGCTTTACAGGGTTGAATACGCAGTATTTT. The V call is TRBV7-2, the J call TRBJ2-3, with a weak D call TRBD1 (6 bases). The CDR3 has 13 amino acids. The V end lost 3 bases, the J end lost 7 bases, and 11 bases lay between the germline ends. Per germline, CDR1 SGHTA and CDR2 FQGNSA.

This sequence joins TRBV2 and TRBJ2-7; 7 bases are a match to TRBD2. Germline V gives CDR1 SNHLY, CDR2 FYNNEI. Losses at the gene ends were 0 bases for V and 7 bases for J; bases not matched to a gene: 15. There are 17 residues in the CDR3. CDR3 sequence (DNA): TGTGCCAGCAGTGAAGCGCGGCAAGCGGGGCCATACTTTGAGCAGTACTTC. It encodes CASSEARQAGPYFEQYF.

The rearrangement uses TRBV18 and TRBJ1-2; 7 bases fit TRBD1. In germline, CDR1 is KGHSH, CDR2 LQKENI. The CDR3 spans 15 residues. The ends lost 3 bases at V and 0 bases at J; junction bases unmatched: 4. The CDR3 region has the DNA TGTGCCAGCTCACCTAGGGACAGTTCTAACTATGGCTACACCTTC. Its protein is CASSPRDSSNYGYTF.

This clone has a single count. The V and J genes are TRBV11-2 and TRBJ2-2, with 8 bases that match TRBD2. The junction had 6 bases not matched to a gene; V was cut back by 5 bases and J by 1 base. The CDR3 is made up of 16 amino acids. Germline V gives CDR1 SGHAT, CDR2 FQNNGV. CDR3: CASSPLAGQNTGELFF. The DNA of the CDR3 is TGTGCCAGCAGCCCATTAGCGGGACAGAACACCGGGGAGCTGTTTTTT.

The V gene is TRBV15, the J gene TRBJ2-3, with no clear D. The germline gives CDR1 LNHNV, CDR2 YYDKDF (reference sequence). The CDR3 totals 13 residues. Between the trimmed V and J ends, which lost 5 bases and 5 bases, there was a span of 11 bases. The CDR3 spells CATSVIAGDTQYF. DNA for the CDR3: TGTGCCACCAGCGTAATTGCAGGAGATACGCAGTATTTT.

The chain has TRBV5-1 and TRBJ2-7, with TRBD2 identical over 7 bases. The CDR3 length is 13 residues. The germline gives CDR1 SGHRS, CDR2 YFSETQ. With V trimmed by 5 bases and J by 6 bases, 8 bases remained unmatched. This chain's CDR3 is CASRKGPGGEQYF. The CDR3, as DNA: TGCGCCAGCAGGAAGGGCCCGGGGGGCGAGCAGTACTTC. Full variable domain (missing parts from reference TRBV5-1 and TRBJ2-7): KAGVTQTPRYLIKTRGQQVTLSCSPISGHRSVSWYQQTPGQGLQFLFEYFSETQRNKGNFPGRFSGRQFSNSRSEMNVSTLELGDSALYLCASRKGPGGEQYFGPGTRLTVT.

Written as DNA, the CDR3 is TGTGCCAGCAGTGACCAGGGGATCGACGAGCAGTACTTC. Its protein is CASSDQGIDEQYF. The rearrangement joins TRBV2 to TRBJ2-5, with D possibly matching TRBD1 (6 bases). The J call is doubtful: the DNA matches TRBJ2-7 better. Germline V gives CDR1 SNHLY, CDR2 FYNNEI. The CDR3 totals 13 residues.

This sequence joins TRBV5-1 and TRBJ2-4; D perhaps matches TRBD1 (5 bases). V lost 4 bases and J 9 bases, leaving 8 bases between the germline ends. In germline, CDR1 is SGHRS, CDR2 YFSETQ. The CDR3 length is 11 residues. The CDR3 sequence: CASSPGIIQYF. In DNA, the CDR3 is TGCGCCAGCAGCCCAGGGATCATTCAGTACTTC.

This clone has only a few counts. This CDR3 is CASSEWGGSNQPQHF. In DNA, the CDR3 is TGTGCCAGCAGTGAATGGGGAGGAAGCAATCAGCCCCAGCATTTT. This chain links TRBV6-1 with TRBJ1-5; D uncertain. CDR3 length: 15 residues. V was pared by 2 bases and J by 1 base, with 9 bases between. Germline CDR1 MNHNS, CDR2 SASEGT.

The chain employs TRBV6-1 and TRBJ1-2; weak D call: TRBD1 (5 bases). V was cut by 4 bases and J by 7 bases, with 16 bases left in between. Germline assignment: CDR1 MNHNS and CDR2 SASEGT. This CDR3 has 14 amino acids. As DNA, the CDR3 is TGTGCCAGCAGTGCTGGGGGGTACGGGAGTGGCTACACCTTC. Translating it yields CASSAGGYGSGYTF.